This T cell receptor (beta chain) was documented in a study of T-cell reconstitution after alpha-beta-depleted transplantation in children. Study-level findings and limits: Some patients showed high day-60 TCRbeta diversity, which derived from surviving recipient T cells and thymic progenitors. T-cell counts and diversity at one year following transplant were attributed mainly to newly produced T cells. Several hundred expanded graft clones reportedly were the source of alpha-beta T cells about two months after transplant.

This clonotype has a count of ten or more. What it recognizes is unknown. Germline V gene lookup returns CDR1 DFQATT and CDR2 SNEGSKA (reference sequence). The CDR3 consists of 18 residues. With 6 bases removed from V and 0 bases from J, the gap between germline ends came to 26 bases. The TCRbeta library was prepared with unique molecular identifiers. TCRdb recomputed calls from the PCR reads with MiXCR, one row per CDR3 protein. The sample lists some 200,000 distinct CDR3 sequences, roughly a tenth seen once, with 28% in the top ten. The chain is built from TRBV20-1 and TRBJ1-2, with D unclear. This receptor was identified in a child under three years old with acute myeloid leukemia, due to receive a stem cell transplant. Sequenced material: PBMCs, taken before TCRalphabeta/CD19-depleted stem cell transplant. The CDR3 DNA is TGCAGTGCCCCACTTCCATCCCAAGCTAAAGGGACTAACTATGGCTACACCTTC. Protein: CSAPLPSQAKGTNYGYTF.